What follows is one T cell receptor beta chain and its context. There is no known antigen for this receptor. No clone much larger than this one lies a single base away; base qualities are absent. CDR1 and CDR2 were assigned from the germline V gene as SGDLS and YYNGEE. V lost 3 bases and J lost 0 bases, and the count of bases not matched to a germline gene is 10. Including the terminal cysteine and phenylalanine, the CDR3 comprises 18 residues. CDR3 DNA only is kept here, 54 bases in frame from base 1. The sample comes from a study of shared clonotypes between healthy human individuals (dated by TCRdb to about 2020). For the study in its entirety: The cohort included three men and two women between 18 and 49 years of age. To estimate repertoire size and how much clonotype sharing occurs between individuals, the study deeply sequenced the blood TCR repertoires of five healthy adults. For each donor, CD4 naive and CD4 memory were each given three plates, CD8 naive was given two plates, and CD8 memory was given one plate. Leukapheresis yielded between about 0.85 and 10 billion PBMCs per donor. Libraries were prepared and TCR repertoires were sequenced by different laboratories using diverse techniques, in order to increase sequencing depth and limit assay-specific biases.

Using the deep immunoSEQ assay, TCR CDR3 regions were amplified from genomic DNA by multiplex PCR. Extracted genomic DNA from each cell subset was distributed evenly across all wells of several immunoSEQ 96-well plates, and each plate was treated as a replicate. Each replicate PCR for sorted subsets received about 0.2 ug genomic DNA, equal to roughly 30,000 T cell genomes. The purified libraries were quantified using a Qubit 3.0 fluorometer, sized with a Bioanalyzer 2100, and then quantified again using the KAPA Library Quantification kit. Each immunoSEQ 96-well plate was sequenced on its own single-read 150-cycle Illumina NextSeq 550 flow cell. The authors' pipeline ran thus. The immunoSEQ output contained only junctional sequences without quality scores, so filtering could not match that applied to full-length reads. To assign V/J genes and CDR3, sequences were annotated against IMGT germline references using PyIR, a Python wrapper for IgBLAST v1.9. Reads were filtered out if the reads had weak V/J assignments (E-value above 1e-6), no CDR3, stop codons, out-of-frame junctions, or ambiguous translated residues. V3J clonotypes were defined as sequences sharing an identical inferred V gene, J gene, and CDR3 amino acid sequence. Percentage overlap between repertoires was computed as shared unique clonotypes divided by the size of the smaller repertoire. Richness of each repertoire was evaluated using RTK rarefaction, the Chao1 estimator, and Recon v2.1 estimates of unobserved clonotypes. OLGA was used to compute generation probabilities for all TCRbeta clonotypes that the gDNA method yielded from a handful of donors. TCRdb retrieved this table from immuneACCESS and kept in-frame rearrangements only. Not all clones are present; in checked studies, unresolved V genes account for under half, and no reason is known for the remainder. V, J and clone size reflect that table, while D and trimming were determined from the DNA. The sample table holds 100,000 to 130,000 clones, of which approximately 70% were seen once. The top ten clonotypes cover 24% of the sample.

Overall study results and their limits: Pairwise subsampling indicated that sequencing depth was expected to affect the degree of clonotype sharing among donors. Estimated clonotype richness was generally larger for naive than for memory subsets. Even with the large sequencing depth, rarefaction of the sorted-subset datasets indicated that sequencing was incomplete. Because the study included a small number of donors, the genetic and exposure-history diversity represented was limited. Only blood was sampled, and tissue TCR repertoires likely differ from those in blood. Compared with non-shared clonotypes, the clonotypes found in all four sorted-subset donors had higher generation probabilities. Sharing across a handful of donors was observed for 5% to 6.5% of naive CD4, less than 4% of naive CD8, 2.3% of memory CD4, and over 0.3% of memory CD8 clonotypes.

Donors were healthy HIV-negative adults with no recently reported acute infections or vaccinations. Only Caucasian adults living in Nashville, Tennessee, USA were represented among the donors. The CD8 memory samples were a combination of magnetically selected CD45RO+ cells and CCR7-negative CD45RA+ effector memory (TemRA) cells. Blood was obtained by leukapheresis, after which PBMCs were separated by Ficoll-Histopaque density gradient centrifugation and cryopreserved in liquid nitrogen vapor phase. Purity and quantity of every magnetically sorted T cell population were checked by analytical flow cytometry. From each sorted fraction, genomic DNA was isolated and quantified by UV absorbance on a Nanodrop 2000c.

Material: memory CD8+ T cells sorted from blood. The cell subset or site label corresponds to: CD45RO+ cells pooled with CCR7-negative TemRA cells. The TCR comes from a woman between 25 and 40 years old in good health. The chain is assembled from TRBV9 and TRBJ2-1, with 9 middle bases fitting TRBD1. The bases read TGTGCCAGCAGCGCCCTACAGGGGGCTAGATTCTCCTACAATGAGCAGTTCTTC. The translation is CASSALQGARFSYNEQFF.